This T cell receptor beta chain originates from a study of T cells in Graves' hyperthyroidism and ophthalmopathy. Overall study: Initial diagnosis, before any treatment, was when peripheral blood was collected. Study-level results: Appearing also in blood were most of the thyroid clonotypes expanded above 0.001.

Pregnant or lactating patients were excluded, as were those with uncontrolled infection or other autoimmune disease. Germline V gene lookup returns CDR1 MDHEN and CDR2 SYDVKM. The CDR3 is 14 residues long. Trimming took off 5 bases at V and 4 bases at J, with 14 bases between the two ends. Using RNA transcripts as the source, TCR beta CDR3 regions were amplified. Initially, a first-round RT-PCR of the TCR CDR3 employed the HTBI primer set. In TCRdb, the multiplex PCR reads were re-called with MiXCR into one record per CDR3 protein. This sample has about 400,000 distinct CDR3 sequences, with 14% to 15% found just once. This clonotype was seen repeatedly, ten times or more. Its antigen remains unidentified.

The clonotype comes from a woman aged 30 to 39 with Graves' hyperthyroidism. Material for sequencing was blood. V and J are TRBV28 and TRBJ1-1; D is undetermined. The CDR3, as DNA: TGTGCCAGCAGTAGTCCGGCTAAGGTCACTGAAGCTTTCTTT. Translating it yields CASSSPAKVTEAFF.